This is a list of T cell receptor beta chains from one sample in a study of CXCR3-negative and CXCR3-positive naive CD8 T cells. TCRdb reprocessed the 5' RACE reads, with one entry per CDR3 protein and no DNA. Recorded for this sample: about 2,700 distinct CDR3 sequences. Source material: naive CXCR3+ CD8+ T cells from blood. The source of these receptors is a human donor in good health. Some clones in this sample may be carry-over from other donors' samples. CDR3s include the opening cysteine and the closing phenylalanine or tryptophan. The listing skips clone size in some rows; elsewhere it reads once, few, many or a size class.

V,size,J,CDR3
TRBV29-1,medium-sized,TRBJ2-7,CSVEDDVVGYEQYF
TRBV20-1,medium-sized,TRBJ2-5,CSARDQVEAAAWGETQYF
TRBV6-2/TRBV6-3,medium-sized,TRBJ2-1,CASSYRSSGGEVYNEQFF
TRBV6-6,NA,TRBJ2-5,CASSSRQFGLPETQYF
TRBV6-2/TRBV6-3,medium-sized,TRBJ2-3,CASSSDYRETDTQYF
TRBV29-1,medium-sized,TRBJ1-1,CSVYPADRGLEAFF
TRBV25-1,medium-sized,TRBJ2-7,CASSDHGDRSYEQYF
TRBV6-2/TRBV6-3,large,TRBJ2-7,CASARSPGEQYF
TRBV4-3,medium-sized,TRBJ1-1,CASSQDGTANTEAFF
TRBV5-1,medium-sized,TRBJ2-1,CASSPEDTYTYNEQFF
TRBV10-3,large,TRBJ2-7,CAISDLGQPDEQYF
TRBV10-2,NA,TRBJ2-1,CASRDLVNEQFF
TRBV4-2,NA,TRBJ2-2,CASSQDAVTSGYTTGELFF
TRBV29-1,medium-sized,TRBJ2-4,CSVEGGVKENIQYF
TRBV4-1,medium-sized,TRBJ2-7,CASGTGPYEQYF
TRBV4-1,medium-sized,TRBJ1-5,CASSQDRGLGQPQHF
TRBV28,medium-sized,TRBJ2-2,CASSLLASGELFF
TRBV27,medium-sized,TRBJ1-2,CASSFGQNYGYTF
TRBV6-6,NA,TRBJ1-2,CASRYTGQDYNYGYTF
TRBV20-1,medium-sized,TRBJ2-1,CSATQHVAGGPSLVNEQFF
TRBV11-2,large,TRBJ2-3,CASSLMVDTQYF
TRBV25-1,NA,TRBJ1-5,CASSESGVGFQPQHF
TRBV6-5,medium-sized,TRBJ1-5,CASRRGSGQPQHF
TRBV29-1,large,TRBJ2-1,CSATGYLEQFF
TRBV6-2/TRBV6-3,NA,TRBJ1-1,CASSQEGWPNTEAFF
TRBV30,medium-sized,TRBJ1-1,CALITGSGAFF
TRBV7-8,medium-sized,TRBJ2-1,CASSSWGAESSYNEQFF
TRBV3-1,NA,TRBJ2-1,CASTDRDDEQFF
TRBV25-1,medium-sized,TRBJ2-5,CASSEWAAGVQETQYF
TRBV29-1,medium-sized,TRBJ1-5,CSVESGAGQPQHF
TRBV13,NA,TRBJ2-2,CASSLALLGSTGELFF
TRBV13,NA,TRBJ2-1,CASSLRGISYNEQFF
TRBV6-1,NA,TRBJ2-7,CAGGPTGLTLEQYF
TRBV25-1,large,TRBJ2-7,CASSEYFSGTGKAQAEQYF
TRBV4-1,NA,TRBJ2-7,CASSPGLADVTYEQYF